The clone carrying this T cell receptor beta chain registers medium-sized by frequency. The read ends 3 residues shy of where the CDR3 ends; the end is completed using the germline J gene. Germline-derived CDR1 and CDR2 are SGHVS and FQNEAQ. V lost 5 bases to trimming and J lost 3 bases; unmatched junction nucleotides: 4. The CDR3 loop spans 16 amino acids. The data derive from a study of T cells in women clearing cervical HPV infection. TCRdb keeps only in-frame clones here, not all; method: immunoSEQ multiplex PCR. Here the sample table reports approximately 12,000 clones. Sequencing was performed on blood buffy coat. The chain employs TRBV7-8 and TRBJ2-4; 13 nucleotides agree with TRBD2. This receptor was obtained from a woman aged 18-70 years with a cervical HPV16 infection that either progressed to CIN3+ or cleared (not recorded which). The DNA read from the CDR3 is TGTGCCAGCAGCCCCCGGACTAGCGGGGGCAAAAACATT. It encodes CASSPRTSGGKNI. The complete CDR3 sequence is CASSPRTSGGKNIQYF.